This T cell receptor beta chain was captured by sequencing in a study of T cell changes during pregnancy in multiple sclerosis. The assay was immunoSEQ multiplex PCR, and TCRdb's table has in-frame clones only and misses some. This sample has about 83,000 clones; 90% to 95% occur once, and the top ten carry 3.5%. Sequencing was performed on PBMCs, taken in the first trimester of pregnancy. This clonotype was obtained from a female donor in good health, serving as a control in a pregnancy study. Some clones in this sample may be carry-over from other donors' samples.

The CDR3 DNA sequence: TGTGCCAGCATACTCGACAGCGCCTTAATTGGCTACACCTTC. This codes for CASILDSALIGYTF. J is TRBJ1-2 and V is TRBV2, with a tentative D call TRBD1 (5 bases). Germline V gene data show CDR1 as SNHLY and CDR2 as FYNNEI. The CDR3 is made up of 14 amino acids. With 7 bases removed from V and 7 bases from J, the gap between germline ends came to 19 bases.